This entry features one T cell receptor beta chain sequence. Methods used by the authors: Scientists estimated how many nucleated cells there were by amplifying reference gene primers. This table comes from immunoSEQ multiplex PCR, and its TCRdb copy is limited to in-frame clones, with some not included. The V and J calls and the clone size are those of that table, but D and trimming were determined from the DNA. The sample holds tens of thousands of clones, approximately 84% seen once. The data derive from a study of blood T cell repertoires in COVID-19. CDR1 MNHNS and CDR2 SASEGT come from the germline V gene. The CDR3 is made up of 16 amino acids. V was clipped by 4 bases and J by 7 bases; unmatched bases: 9.

The TCR sequence derives from a human donor in a cohort sampled during active COVID-19. The specimen was peripheral blood. The genes are TRBV6-1 and TRBJ1-5; 11 positions agree with TRBD1. The CDR3: CASSGPGTGGGQPQHF. CDR3 DNA: TGTGCCAGCAGTGGGCCCGGGACAGGGGGAGGACAGCCCCAGCATTTT.